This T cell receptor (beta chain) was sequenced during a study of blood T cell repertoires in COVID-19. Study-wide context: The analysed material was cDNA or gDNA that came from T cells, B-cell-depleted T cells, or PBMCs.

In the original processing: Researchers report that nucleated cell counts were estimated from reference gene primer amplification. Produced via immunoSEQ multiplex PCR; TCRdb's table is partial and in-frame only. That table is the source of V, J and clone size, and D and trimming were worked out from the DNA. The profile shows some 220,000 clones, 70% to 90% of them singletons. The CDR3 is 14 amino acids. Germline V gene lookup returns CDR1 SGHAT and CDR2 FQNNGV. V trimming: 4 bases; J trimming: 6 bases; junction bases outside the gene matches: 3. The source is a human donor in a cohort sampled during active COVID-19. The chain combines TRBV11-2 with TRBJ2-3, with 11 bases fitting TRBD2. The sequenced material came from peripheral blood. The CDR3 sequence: CASSSSGRRDTQYF. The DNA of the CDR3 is TGTGCCAGCAGCTCTAGCGGGAGGCGGGATACGCAGTATTTT.